These 26 T cell receptor beta chains share one sample of origin, sequenced in a study of blood T cell repertoires in COVID-19. The assay was immunoSEQ multiplex PCR, and TCRdb's table has in-frame clones only and misses some. Among about 210,000 clones, around 90% were seen once, and the ten largest hold around 1.6%. Sequenced sample: peripheral blood. These receptor sequences come from a man younger than 35 with active or convalescent COVID-19.

The V and J genes are TRBV19 and TRBJ1-2; tentatively, D is TRBD1 (5 bases). Germline loops: CDR1 LNHDA, CDR2 SQIVND (reference sequence). The CDR3 loop spans 13 amino acids. The V end lost 5 bases, the J end lost 3 bases, and 10 bases lay between the germline ends. CDR3 region: CASSPTGDYGYTF. The DNA for the CDR3 is TGTGCCAGTAGTCCAACAGGCGACTATGGCTACACCTTC.

The J gene is TRBJ1-2, the V gene TRBV30; D remains ambiguous. Trimming cost V 6 bases and J 10 bases, with 12 bases left between them. CDR1 is GTSNPN and CDR2 is SVGIG in the germline V gene (reference sequence). This CDR3 has 10 residues. CDR3: CACQYGVYTF. The CDR3 DNA follows: TGTGCCTGCCAGTATGGTGTCTACACCTTC.

This rearrangement joins TRBV18 to TRBJ2-3; 7 bases map to TRBD1. The CDR3 has 15 residues. The germline V gene encodes CDR1 KGHSH and CDR2 LQKENI. V was clipped by 3 bases and J by 4 bases; unmatched bases: 7. The CDR3 loop reads CASSPGTVNADTQYF. Here the CDR3 DNA reads TGTGCCAGCTCACCCGGGACAGTCAACGCAGATACGCAGTATTTT.

The chain combines TRBV6-1 with TRBJ2-1; TRBD2 matches 12 bases. The length of the CDR3 is 17 residues. J was trimmed by 3 bases and V by 4 bases; bases with no gene match: 7. Germline CDR1 is MNHNS and CDR2 is SASEGT. In nucleotides, the CDR3 is TGTGCCAGCAGTGTAAAGGGACTAGCGGGTTACTACAATGAGCAGTTCTTC. Translated, it gives CASSVKGLAGYYNEQFF.

This clone appeared a single time. The chain links TRBV5-1 to TRBJ2-1; D is unclear. This CDR3 comprises 12 residues. With 4 bases removed from V and 7 bases from J, the gap between germline ends came to 9 bases. CDR1 is SGHRS, CDR2 YFSETQ, per germline. CDR3 bases: TGCGCCAGCAGCAGAGACTCGAATGAGCAGTTCTTC. Its translation: CASSRDSNEQFF.

This chain connects TRBV7-9 to TRBJ2-7; 9 bases map to TRBD1. V shed 5 bases, J shed 2 bases, and the junction held 7 bases outside the gene matches. This CDR3 is 15 amino acids long. Germline CDR1 reads SEHNR; CDR2 reads FQNEAQ (reference sequence). Written as DNA, the CDR3 is TGTGCCAGCAGCGGGGACAGGGAGGTAACCTACGAGCAGTACTTC. This codes for CASSGDREVTYEQYF.

For this clone: The same CDR3 can be traced to other DNA sequences in this sample. The chain joins TRBV7-2 to TRBJ2-2; D is perhaps TRBD2 (5 bases). The length of the CDR3 is 14 residues. Looked up from germline, CDR1 is SGHTA and CDR2 is FQGNSA. V lost 2 bases, J lost 5 bases, and 9 bases lay in between. The CDR3: CASSLSRGTGELFF. The CDR3 bases are TGTGCCAGCAGCTTATCCCGCGGGACCGGGGAGCTGTTTTTT.

The chain employs TRBV10-3 and TRBJ1-4; D is uncertain. CDR1 ENHRY and CDR2 SYGVKD come from the germline V gene. Trimming removed 6 bases from V and 9 bases from J, with 11 bases in between. The CDR3 contains 12 residues. The CDR3 sequence: CAISPGSQKLFF. The CDR3 DNA reads as TGTGCCATCAGCCCGGGTTCCCAAAAACTGTTTTTT.

This chain joins TRBV6-5 and TRBJ1-1; possibly TRBD1 for D (6 bases). The V gene's germline CDR1 is MNHEY and CDR2 SVGAGI. Trimming stripped 5 bases from V and 1 base from J, with 11 bases between. This CDR3 region has 14 residues. The CDR3 DNA sequence: TGTGCCAGCAGTCCAAGGGGGGGGAACACTGAAGCTTTCTTT. Protein: CASSPRGGNTEAFF.

This clone was detected only a few times. The genes are TRBV27 and TRBJ2-7, with 7 bases that match TRBD2. The CDR3 totals 15 residues. The J segment lost 2 bases and the V segment lost 7 bases, leaving 11 bases of the junction unmatched. Germline V gene data show CDR1 as MNHEY and CDR2 as SMNVEV (reference sequence). The CDR3 DNA reads TGTGCCAGCACAATAGGACTAGGCGGACCCTACGAGCAGTACTTC. Its translation: CASTIGLGGPYEQYF.

V gene TRBV5-4 combines with J gene TRBJ2-7; a weak D match, TRBD2 (5 bases). Per the germline V gene, CDR1 is SGHNT and CDR2 is YYREEE (reference sequence). The CDR3 spans 15 residues. V shed 10 bases and J shed 0 bases, with 20 bases lying between them. The CDR3 bases are TGTGCCGGCGCGACCCGGGGATCGAGCTCCTACGAGCAGTACTTC. Encoded protein: CAGATRGSSSYEQYF.

CDR3 protein: CATSRDVTARPGRGTEAFF. The CDR3 region has the DNA TGTGCCACCAGCAGAGATGTCACAGCCCGCCCGGGGAGGGGCACTGAAGCTTTCTTT. The chain combines TRBV15 with TRBJ1-1; TRBD1 is a possible D gene (5 bases). V was trimmed by 0 bases and J by 4 bases, leaving 24 bases between them. Germline loops: CDR1 LNHNV, CDR2 YYDKDF (reference sequence). This CDR3 has 19 residues.

This chain joins TRBV19 and TRBJ1-1; perhaps TRBD1 as D (5 bases). Germline loops: CDR1 LNHDA, CDR2 SQIVND (reference sequence). Trimming stripped 3 bases from V and 7 bases from J, with 18 bases between. There are 15 residues in the CDR3. Here the CDR3 reads CASSIGGVTWGEAFF. The CDR3 DNA sequence: TGTGCCAGTAGTATCGGGGGAGTTACATGGGGTGAAGCTTTCTTT.

The chain links TRBV2 to TRBJ2-2, with a tentative D call TRBD1 (5 bases). Trimming removed 6 bases at V and 10 bases at J, with 24 bases between. CDR1 and CDR2 from the germline V gene are SNHLY and FYNNEI. There are 16 residues in the CDR3. CDR3 sequence (DNA): TGTGCCAGCAGGAAGTCGGCCTGGGGCCCTTCCGAGGAGCTGTTTTTT. This codes for CASRKSAWGPSEELFF.

The chain carries TRBV5-1 and TRBJ2-5; 7 bases map to TRBD1. The CDR3 has 17 residues. V shed 3 bases and J 1 base; nucleotides not matched to a gene: 12. Looked up from germline, CDR1 is SGHRS and CDR2 is YFSETQ. This CDR3 reads CASSSGRQGLTQETQYF. CDR3 DNA sequence: TGCGCCAGCAGCTCGGGTAGACAGGGTCTGACCCAAGAGACCCAGTACTTC.

The chain is built from TRBV30 and TRBJ1-5; the match to TRBD1 covers 9 bases. The CDR3 is 14 amino acids. Per germline, CDR1 GTSNPN and CDR2 SVGIG (reference sequence). J was trimmed by 4 bases and V by 3 bases; bases with no gene match: 4. CDR3 amino acids: CAWRRQGGNQPQHF. The DNA of the CDR3 is TGTGCCTGGAGGCGACAGGGGGGAAATCAGCCCCAGCATTTT. The full variable domain, rest sourced from reference TRBV30 and TRBJ1-5, is SQTIHQWPATLVQPVGSPLSLECTVEGTSNPNLYWYRQAAGRGLQLLFYSVGIGQISSEVPQNLSASRPQDRQFILSSKKLLLSDSGFYLCAWRRQGGNQPQHFGDGTRLSIL.

V is TRBV19 and J is TRBJ2-7; TRBD1 matches at 10 bases. The trim removed 1 base at V and 5 bases at J, leaving 2 bases unmatched. CDR1 LNHDA and CDR2 SQIVND come from the germline V gene (reference sequence). CDR3 length equals 14 residues. CDR3 residues: CASSIGTGGDEQYF. Here the CDR3 DNA reads TGTGCCAGTAGTATAGGGACAGGGGGTGACGAGCAGTACTTC.

This chain joins TRBV3-1 (or the pseudogene TRBV3-2) and TRBJ1-2, with TRBD1 matching over 9 bases. Per the germline V gene, CDR1 is LGHDT and CDR2 is YNNKEL (reference sequence). The CDR3 runs to 16 residues. V was clipped by 3 bases and J by 6 bases; unmatched bases: 11. The CDR3 here is CASSQLSGTGRDGYTF. CDR3 sequence (DNA): TGTGCCAGCAGCCAGTTATCCGGGACAGGGAGGGATGGCTACACCTTC.

This clone was counted ten times or more. The V gene is TRBV25-1, the J gene TRBJ1-1, with D maybe TRBD1 (6 bases). This CDR3 spans 12 amino acids. V was pared by 2 bases and J by 11 bases, with 12 bases between. Germline V CDR1 and CDR2: MGHDK, SYGVNS. The CDR3 sequence is CASSEKDSRAFF. CDR3 DNA: TGTGCCAGCAGTGAAAAGGACAGCCGCGCTTTCTTT.

The J gene is TRBJ2-2, the V gene TRBV30, with D uncertain. The CDR3 consists of 15 residues. CDR1 is GTSNPN and CDR2 is SVGIG in the germline V gene (reference sequence). Trimming cost V 3 bases and J 1 base, with 12 bases left between them. CDR3 region: CAWRPASWNTGELFF. Written as DNA, the CDR3 is TGTGCCTGGAGACCCGCGAGTTGGAACACCGGGGAGCTGTTTTTT.

This clone was observed a single time. V usage is TRBV12-5 and J usage is TRBJ2-1, with 10 nucleotides matching TRBD2. There are 17 residues in the CDR3. Per the germline V gene, CDR1 is LGHNT and CDR2 is FRNRAP. Unmatched junction bases numbered 11, after V lost 0 bases and J lost 9 bases. The DNA for the CDR3 is TGTGCTAGTGGTTTGGTACTAGGTCTAGCGGGAGTGGGTGAGCAGTTCTTC. It is translated as CASGLVLGLAGVGEQFF.

V is TRBV7-9 and J is TRBJ2-1; 9 positions match TRBD2. CDR1 is SEHNR, CDR2 FQNEAQ, per germline (reference sequence). The V and J ends lost 3 bases and 0 bases, in that order; junction bases with no gene match: 9. The CDR3 is 18 residues long. CDR3: CASSLWGGRASSYNEQFF. In DNA, the CDR3 is TGTGCCAGCAGCTTGTGGGGCGGGAGGGCCAGCTCCTACAATGAGCAGTTCTTC. Combining the CDR3 with reference TRBV7-9 and TRBJ2-1 gives the whole variable domain DTGVSQNPRHKITKRGQNVTFRCDPISEHNRLYWYRQTLGQGPEFLTYFQNEAQLEKSRLLSDRFSAERPKGSFSTLEIQRTEQGDSAMYLCASSLWGGRASSYNEQFFGPGTRLTVL.

The chain couples TRBV7-2 to TRBJ1-6, with D maybe TRBD1 (6 bases). Trimming left V 5 bases short and J 6 bases short, with 17 bases between. The germline V gene has CDR1 SGHTA and CDR2 FQGNSA. The CDR3 extends over 16 amino acids. The CDR3 DNA follows: TGTGCCAGCAGCCCCCTAGGACAGAGCACTAATTCACCCCTCCACTTT. This codes for CASSPLGQSTNSPLHF.

This chain uses TRBV10-3 with TRBJ1-2; the match to TRBD1 covers 8 bases. The CDR3 runs 15 residues. CDR1 is ENHRY, CDR2 SYGVKD, per germline. V lost 6 bases to trimming and J lost 4 bases; unmatched junction nucleotides: 10. The CDR3 region is CAIRPNPGGLYGYTF. For the CDR3, the DNA is TGTGCCATCAGACCCAATCCAGGGGGCCTCTATGGCTACACCTTC.

This sequence joins TRBV28 and TRBJ2-5, with D perhaps TRBD2 (6 bases). Germline CDR1 reads MDHEN; CDR2 reads SYDVKM. V was shortened by 7 bases and J by 7 bases, with 25 bases between the two germline ends. This CDR3 contains 16 residues. The CDR3 DNA reads as TGTGCCAGCACTCCACCTCGGCGGGACTTAAGAGGGACCCAGTACTTC. Protein product: CASTPPRRDLRGTQYF.

As DNA, the CDR3 is TGTGCCAGCAGCTCTACAGGGGGCGCAAGGTTGGGGGAAAAACTGTTTTTT. Its protein is CASSSTGGARLGEKLFF. The chain employs TRBV5-4 and TRBJ1-4, with 9 positions matching TRBD1. From germline, CDR1 is SGHNT and CDR2 YYREEE (reference sequence). This CDR3 comprises 17 residues. The J segment lost 8 bases and the V segment lost 3 bases, leaving 14 bases of the junction unmatched.